Shown below are 5 T cell receptor beta chains from a single sample sequenced in a study of T cells in women clearing cervical HPV infection. Produced via immunoSEQ multiplex PCR; TCRdb's table is partial and in-frame only. This sample's clone table lists under 30,000 clones. Sequences were obtained from blood buffy coat. These receptor sequences come from a woman between 18 and 70 years old with a cervical HPV16 infection that either progressed to CIN3+ or cleared (not recorded which).

About this clone: The sequence runs out 3 residues before the end of the CDR3; the remainder is reconstructed from the germline J gene. The chain joins TRBV5-1 to TRBJ2-1, with 8 bases aligning to TRBD2. V shed 2 bases and J 4 bases; nucleotides not matched to a gene: 5. The CDR3 consists of 15 residues. Per germline, CDR1 SGHRS and CDR2 YFSETQ. This CDR3 is CASSFGLALYNEQFF. The CDR3 bases that were read are TGCGCCAGCAGCTTCGGACTAGCTCTATACAATGAG.

CDR3 DNA (partial): TGCGCCAGCACCCACCCTGCGGGCGGAACCGACACCGGGGAG. Translating it yields CASTHPAGGTDTGE. The CDR3 in its entirety is CASTHPAGGTDTGELFF. The V and J genes are TRBV5-1 and TRBJ2-2, with a weak D call TRBD2 (5 bases). From the germline J gene comes the end of the CDR3, since the read stops 3 residues before it. V dropped 6 bases and J dropped 3 bases, with 21 bases sitting between them. The germline gives CDR1 SGHRS, CDR2 YFSETQ. This CDR3 region has 17 residues.

Note on this clone: The read stops 3 residues short of the end of the CDR3; the missing end is completed from the germline J gene. V is TRBV29-1 and J is TRBJ2-3; TRBD2 might be the D (7 bases). Germline lookup yields CDR1 SQVTM and CDR2 ANQGSEA. The CDR3 totals 15 residues. The V end lost 7 bases, the J end lost 2 bases, and 19 bases lay between the germline ends. The CDR3: CSAGTRGGFTDTQYF. The CDR3 bases that were read are TGCAGCGCCGGGACAAGGGGGGGTTTCACAGATACG.

A word on this clone: The observed sequence ends 3 residues before the CDR3 terminus, with the missing tail filled in from the germline J gene. J is TRBJ2-5 and V is TRBV2, with 7 bases lining up with TRBD1. The germline gives CDR1 SNHLY, CDR2 FYNNEI. This CDR3 has 14 residues. Trimming at V came to 6 bases and at J to 4 bases, leaving 8 bases not matched to a gene. CDR3 protein: CASRPETGSETQYF. The sequenced part of the CDR3 DNA is TGTGCCAGCAGGCCCGAGACAGGGTCAGAGACC.

Details on this clone: The read stops 3 residues short of the end of the CDR3; the missing end is completed from the germline J gene. J is TRBJ2-3 and V is TRBV5-1; D tentatively fits TRBD1 or TRBD2 (5 bases each). This CDR3 region has 16 residues. Germline lookup yields CDR1 SGHRS and CDR2 YFSETQ. V was shortened by 3 bases and J by 5 bases, with 19 bases between the two germline ends. CDR3 in amino acids: CASSSLMRGPGDTQYF. Incomplete CDR3 DNA: TGCGCCAGCAGCTCCCTTATGAGGGGCCCTGGAGATACG. Full variable domain (missing parts from reference TRBV5-1 and TRBJ2-3): KAGVTQTPRYLIKTRGQQVTLSCSPISGHRSVSWYQQTPGQGLQFLFEYFSETQRNKGNFPGRFSGRQFSNSRSEMNVSTLELGDSALYLCASSSLMRGPGDTQYFGPGTRLTVL.